These T cell receptor beta chains were read from a single sample in a study of Ad26.COV2.S vaccination and SARS-CoV-2 variants. Profiling relied on immunoSEQ multiplex PCR, and the TCRdb table lists in-frame clones only, not all of them. The sample consists of 350,000 to 500,000 clones, around 90% of them appearing once. The sequences come from peripheral blood, collected in a trial of Ad26.COV2.S vaccine versus placebo. These receptors all come from a person aged 18 to 65 who received the Ad26.COV2.S COVID-19 vaccine or a placebo. Both conserved end residues are part of each CDR3. The order of the fields is J gene, V gene, clone size, D gene, CDR3 DNA, CDR3 protein. D genes are given only for firm matches. Rows may omit the clone size; those that give it use once, few, many or a size class.

>TRBJ1-2|TRBV3-1/TRBV3-2|NA|NA
TGTGCCAGCAGCCAAGTTCAGAAATATGGCTACACCTTC
CASSQVQKYGYTF
>TRBJ1-1|TRBV5-1|NA|NA
TGCGCCAGCAGCTTGTCCAAGAACACTGAAGCTTTCTTT
CASSLSKNTEAFF
>TRBJ2-7|TRBV6-2/TRBV6-3|NA|NA
TGTGCCAGCACCCCGGACAGCCCAAAGGCCGAGCAGTACTTC
CASTPDSPKAEQYF
>TRBJ1-5|TRBV12-3/TRBV12-4|few|TRBD1
TGTGCCAGCAGTCGGGACAGAAATCAGCCCCAGCATTTT
CASSRDRNQPQHF
>TRBJ2-3|TRBV5-1|NA|NA
TGCGCCAGCAGCTTGATGGGGGGCGCGGATACGCAGTATTTT
CASSLMGGADTQYF
>TRBJ2-7|TRBV3-1/TRBV3-2|NA|NA
TGTGCCAGCAGCCCTGGCCCCTACGAGCAGTACTTC
CASSPGPYEQYF
>TRBJ2-5|TRBV7-6|NA|NA
TGTGCCAGCAGCTTAGTAATAGGGAGTAGGACGCGCCAAGAGACCCAGTACTTC
CASSLVIGSRTRQETQYF
>TRBJ2-6|TRBV18|NA|NA
TGTGCCAGCTCCTACTCTGGGGGCCCCATAGCTGGGGCCAACGTCCTGACTTTC
CASSYSGGPIAGANVLTF
>TRBJ2-5|TRBV5-5|NA|NA
TGTGCCAGCAGCGGACGGCCACTAGAGACCCAGTACTTC
CASSGRPLETQYF
>TRBJ1-1|TRBV6-1|NA|NA
TGTGCCAGCAGTGAAGCAGGGGATTGGACTGAAGCTTTCTTT
CASSEAGDWTEAFF
>TRBJ2-7|TRBV7-9|NA|NA
TGTGCCAGCAGAGGGGGGAGTAACTACGAGCAGTACTTC
CASRGGSNYEQYF
>TRBJ1-2|TRBV28|once|TRBD1
TGTGCCAGCAGCACCTCAGGGGGCTATGGCTACACCTTC
CASSTSGGYGYTF
>TRBJ2-1|TRBV7-3|NA|NA
TGTGCCAGCAGCCGTTCGGGGGACAATGAGCAGTTCTTC
CASSRSGDNEQFF
>TRBJ2-5|TRBV29-1|NA|NA
TGCAGCGTTGAAAACCCCCCAGGGAAAGAGACCCAGTACTTC
CSVENPPGKETQYF
>TRBJ1-1|TRBV5-1|NA|NA
TGCGCCAGCAGCCCCCAGGGTAACACTGAAGCTTTCTTT
CASSPQGNTEAFF
>TRBJ2-7|TRBV19|NA|TRBD2
TGTGCCAGTAGTCACCTAGCGGGAGCGGCATACGAGCAGTACTTC
CASSHLAGAAYEQYF
>TRBJ2-7|TRBV29-1|NA|NA
TGCAGCGTTCGAGAGGGGACCTACGAGCAGTACTTC
CSVREGTYEQYF
>TRBJ2-2|TRBV10-3|NA|TRBD2
TGTGCCATCAGTGAGACGGGACTAGCGGGATCGAACACCGGGGAGCTGTTTTTT
CAISETGLAGSNTGELFF
>TRBJ1-6|TRBV5-4|NA|NA
TGTGCCAGCAGCTTCGCAGGGACTAATTCACCCCTCCACTTT
CASSFAGTNSPLHF
>TRBJ2-1|TRBV11-2|NA|NA
TGTGCCAGCAGCTTAGAATATGAGCAGTTCTTC
CASSLEYEQFF
>TRBJ2-5|TRBV7-9|NA|TRBD2
TGTGCCAGCAGTCCGGGGACTAGCGGGATCGAGACCCAGTACTTC
CASSPGTSGIETQYF
>TRBJ2-7|TRBV7-9|few|TRBD2
TGTGCCAGCAGCTTCCTAGGACTAGCGGGTCTGAACGAGCAGTACTTC
CASSFLGLAGLNEQYF
>TRBJ2-7|TRBV2|NA|NA
TGTGCCAGCAGTGAAGCGGGGACTTTAGCCTACGAGCAGTACTTC
CASSEAGTLAYEQYF
>TRBJ2-7|TRBV11-2|NA|NA
TGTGCCAGCAGCTTCTCGGCGGGACCGGGCTACGAGCAGTACTTC
CASSFSAGPGYEQYF
>TRBJ2-5|TRBV11-2|NA|NA
TGTGCCAGCAGAACACACAATCGGGAGACCCAGTACTTC
CASRTHNRETQYF
>TRBJ2-3|TRBV29-1|NA|NA
TGCAGCGTTGCCGCGGGGTCTAGCACAGATACGCAGTATTTT
CSVAAGSSTDTQYF
>TRBJ1-1|TRBV6-2/TRBV6-3|once|TRBD1
TGTGCCAGCAGTCCCCCGACAGGGGTTAGGGTGAACACTGAAGCTTTCTTT
CASSPPTGVRVNTEAFF
>TRBJ2-5|TRBV5-5|NA|TRBD2
TGTGCCAGCAGCCGCGGGGGGGAAGAGACCCAGTACTTC
CASSRGGEETQYF
>TRBJ2-5|TRBV5-1|once|TRBD2
TGCGCCAGCAGCTCGGGAGGGCTGGGGGCGACTCCAGAGACCCAGTACTTC
CASSSGGLGATPETQYF
>TRBJ2-3|TRBV11-2|NA|NA
TGTGCCAGCAGCTTGGCAGATACGCAGTATTTT
CASSLADTQYF
>TRBJ2-2|TRBV7-2|NA|NA
TGTGCCAGCAGCTCGACGGACACCGGGGAGCTGTTTTTT
CASSSTDTGELFF
>TRBJ2-4|TRBV28|NA|TRBD2
TGTGCCAGCGTAGGAGGGACTAGCCAAAACATTCAGTACTTC
CASVGGTSQNIQYF
>TRBJ1-1|TRBV2|once|NA
TGTGCCAGCAGTGAATTGTGGGAGGGAAAGATGGAAGCTTTCTTT
CASSELWEGKMEAFF
>TRBJ2-7|TRBV18|few|NA
TGTGCCAGCTCGGTTAGCTCTGGTGAGCAGTACTTC
CASSVSSGEQYF
>TRBJ2-7|TRBV11-2|few|NA
TGTGCCAGCAGCTTAGGAGCCCGAGCCTACTTC
CASSLGARAYF
>TRBJ2-7|TRBV10-2|NA|NA
TGCGCCAGCAGGGAGGTGGGCCTTCCTGTGAACTACGAGCAGTACTTC
CASREVGLPVNYEQYF
>TRBJ2-5|TRBV19|NA|NA
TGTGCCAGTACCCCGGACGAGCGTAGAGAGACCCAGTACTTC
CASTPDERRETQYF